This T cell receptor (beta chain) came from a study of blood T cell repertoires in COVID-19. Background on the study: Acute-phase and convalescent COVID-19 samples originated in the United States, Italy and Spain. T cells, B-cell-depleted T cells, or PBMCs provided the cDNA or gDNA that served as material.

This clone came up a few times. Sequencing was performed with immunoSEQ multiplex PCR; in TCRdb, only in-frame clones are kept and a portion is missing. The sample lists around 200,000 clones; 84% were seen once. Germline V gene data show CDR1 as MNHEY and CDR2 as SVGAGI. The CDR3 loop spans 15 amino acids. The trim removed 2 bases at V and 7 bases at J, leaving 6 bases unmatched. The clonotype was recovered from a man aged 45-60 years with active or convalescent COVID-19. The chain is built from TRBV6-5 and TRBJ2-1, with 9 bases identical to TRBD1. Material for sequencing was peripheral blood. CDR3 loop: CASSYAGQGKNEQFF. CDR3 nucleotides: TGTGCCAGCAGTTACGCTGGACAGGGGAAGAATGAGCAGTTCTTC.